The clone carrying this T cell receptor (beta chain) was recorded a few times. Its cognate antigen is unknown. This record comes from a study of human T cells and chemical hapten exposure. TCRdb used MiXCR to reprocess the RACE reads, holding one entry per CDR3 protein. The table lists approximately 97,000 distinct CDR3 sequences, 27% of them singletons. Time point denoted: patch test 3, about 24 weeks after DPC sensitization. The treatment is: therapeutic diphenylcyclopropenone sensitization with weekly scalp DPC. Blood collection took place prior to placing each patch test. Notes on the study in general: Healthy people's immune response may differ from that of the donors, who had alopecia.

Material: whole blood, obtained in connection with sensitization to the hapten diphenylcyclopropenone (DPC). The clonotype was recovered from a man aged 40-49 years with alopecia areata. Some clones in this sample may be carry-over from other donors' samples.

CDR3 DNA: TGTGCCATCATCCGGGACCATCGAAGCTACAATGAGCAGTTCTTC. Translating gives CAIIRDHRSYNEQFF. V usage is TRBV7-8 and J usage is TRBJ2-1; either TRBD1 or TRBD2 may supply D (5 bases each). The germline gives CDR1 SGHVS, CDR2 FQNEAQ. This CDR3 region has 15 residues. Trimming took off 10 bases at V and 3 bases at J, with 19 bases between the two ends.